Each of the 10 T cell receptor beta chains below was sequenced from the same sample in a study of beta chain features in type 1 diabetes. Sequenced material consisted of expressed TCRB transcripts (all of the isolated RNA was reverse transcribed). The protocol was immunoSEQ multiplex PCR, while the TCRdb copy is restricted to in-frame clones and leaves out a portion. Here the sample spans over 120,000 clones, nearly 9.5% being singletons. Sample: central memory CD4+ T cells from blood. The receptors come from a man aged 18 to 35 in good health.

This clone was counted only a few times. This chain joins TRBV30 and TRBJ1-5; 9 nucleotides line up with TRBD1. Looked up from germline, CDR1 is GTSNPN and CDR2 is SVGIG (reference sequence). The J segment lost 4 bases and the V segment lost 5 bases, leaving 3 bases of the junction unmatched. This CDR3 spans 13 amino acids. CDR3 coding DNA: TGTGCCTGGGGGGGACAGGGAAATCAGCCCCAGCATTTT. This gives the protein CAWGGQGNQPQHF.

This clone was found a few times. The DNA for the CDR3 is TGTGCCAGCATCCCAGGGGGCAACTATAATTCACCCCTCCACTTT. Amino acids: CASIPGGNYNSPLHF. The chain has TRBV28 and TRBJ1-6, with 8 bases fitting TRBD1. J was trimmed by 3 bases and V by 7 bases; bases with no gene match: 5. The CDR3 spans 15 residues. The germline V gene has CDR1 MDHEN and CDR2 SYDVKM.

This clone has more than one count but fewer than ten. The chain employs TRBV5-6 and TRBJ2-3; 10 bases line up with TRBD1. The CDR3 is 15 amino acids. Germline assignment: CDR1 SGHDT and CDR2 YYEEEE. Trimming cost V 2 bases and J 4 bases; bases outside gene matches: 4. In nucleotides, the CDR3 is TGTGCCAGCAGCTTCCGGACAGGGGGGGCAGATACGCAGTATTTT. Its translation: CASSFRTGGADTQYF.

This sequence joins TRBV5-4 and TRBJ2-5; 13 nucleotides line up with TRBD2. CDR1 is SGHNT and CDR2 is YYREEE in the germline V gene (reference sequence). This CDR3 spans 18 amino acids. V shed 3 bases and J 0 bases; nucleotides not matched to a gene: 8. The CDR3 nucleotides are TGTGCCAGCAGCTCAGGACTAGCGGGGGCGACGTACCAAGAGACCCAGTACTTC. Amino acid sequence: CASSSGLAGATYQETQYF.

This clone turned up a few times. CDR3 protein: CASVGGRSNQPQHF. CDR3 bases: TGTGCCAGCGTTGGTGGTCGGAGCAATCAGCCCCAGCATTTT. The chain links TRBV2 to TRBJ1-5; D is uncertain. CDR3 length: 14 amino acids. The V gene's germline CDR1 is SNHLY and CDR2 FYNNEI. The V end was cut by 8 bases, the J end by 1 base, with 12 bases between.

This clone was recorded a few times. The chain has TRBV7-2 and TRBJ2-4, with 8 positions matching TRBD1. After removal of 5 bases from V and 6 bases from J, the junction contained 3 bases not matched to a gene. CDR1 SGHTA and CDR2 FQGNSA come from the germline V gene. This CDR3 spans 13 amino acids. CDR3 protein: CASSGQGGNIQYF. The CDR3 bases are TGTGCCAGCAGCGGACAGGGCGGAAACATTCAGTACTTC.

This clone has just a few counts. V is TRBV11-2 and J is TRBJ2-1; weak D call: TRBD2 (5 bases). Germline V lookup: CDR1 SGHAT, CDR2 FQNNGV. The V gene lost 5 bases and the J gene lost 0 bases, with 11 bases spanning the gap. The CDR3 runs 15 residues. CDR3 coding DNA: TGTGCCAGCAGCCCCTTGACTACCTCCTACAATGAGCAGTTCTTC. Translation gives CASSPLTTSYNEQFF.

The chain has TRBV20-1 and TRBJ1-1; 7 positions match TRBD1. The junction had 2 bases not matched to a gene; V was cut back by 6 bases and J by 4 bases. The germline V gene encodes CDR1 DFQATT and CDR2 SNEGSKA (reference sequence). This CDR3 comprises 11 residues. The CDR3, as DNA: TGCAGTGCCGACAGGGTCACTGAAGCTTTCTTT. Its protein is CSADRVTEAFF.

This clone was found many times. This sequence joins TRBV30 and TRBJ2-3; TRBD1 matches at 8 bases. Per germline, CDR1 GTSNPN and CDR2 SVGIG (reference sequence). The ends lost 6 bases at V and 5 bases at J; junction bases unmatched: 4. CDR3 length: 12 amino acids. The CDR3 loop is CACPQGGDTQYF. In nucleotides, the CDR3 is TGTGCCTGTCCACAGGGGGGAGATACGCAGTATTTT.

In DNA, the CDR3 is TGTGCCAGCAGTCTGGCGCCCCGGGGAGATACGCAGTATTTT. Protein sequence: CASSLAPRGDTQYF. This chain uses TRBV28 with TRBJ2-3; perhaps TRBD2 as D (5 bases). V was pared by 5 bases and J by 5 bases, with 14 bases between. The CDR3 runs 14 residues. Germline lookup yields CDR1 MDHEN and CDR2 SYDVKM. Looking up the rest from reference TRBV28 and TRBJ2-3 gives the full variable domain: DVKVTQSSRYLVKRTGEKVFLECVQDMDHENMFWYRQDPGLGLRLIYFSYDVKMKEKGDIPEGYSVSREKKERFSLILESASTNQTSMYLCASSLAPRGDTQYFGPGTRLTVL.